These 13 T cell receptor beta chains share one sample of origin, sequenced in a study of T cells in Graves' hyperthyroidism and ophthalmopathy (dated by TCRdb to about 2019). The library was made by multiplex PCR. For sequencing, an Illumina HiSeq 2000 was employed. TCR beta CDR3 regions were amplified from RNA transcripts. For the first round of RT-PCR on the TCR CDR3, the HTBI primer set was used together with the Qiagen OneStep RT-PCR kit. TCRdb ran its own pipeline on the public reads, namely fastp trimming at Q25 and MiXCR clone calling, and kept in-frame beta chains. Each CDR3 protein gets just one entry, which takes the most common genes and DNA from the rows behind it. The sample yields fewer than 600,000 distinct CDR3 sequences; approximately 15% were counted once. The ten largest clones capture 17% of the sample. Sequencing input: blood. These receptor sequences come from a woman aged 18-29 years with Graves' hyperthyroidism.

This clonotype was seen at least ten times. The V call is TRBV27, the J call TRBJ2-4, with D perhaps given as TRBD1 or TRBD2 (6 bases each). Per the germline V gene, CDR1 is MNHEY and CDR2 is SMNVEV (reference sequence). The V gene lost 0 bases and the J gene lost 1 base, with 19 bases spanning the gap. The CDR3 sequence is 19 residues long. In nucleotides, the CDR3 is TGTGCCAGCAGTTTATCGGCCGGGGGCGCAGGGATGGCCAAAAACATTCAGTACTTC. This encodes CASSLSAGGAGMAKNIQYF.

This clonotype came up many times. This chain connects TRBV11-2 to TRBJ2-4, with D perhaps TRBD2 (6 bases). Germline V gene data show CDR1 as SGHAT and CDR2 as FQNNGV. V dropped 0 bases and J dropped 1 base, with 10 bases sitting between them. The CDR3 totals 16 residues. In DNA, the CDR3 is TGTGCCAGCAGCTTAGACGGGAGCCTCGCCAAAAACATTCAGTACTTC. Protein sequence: CASSLDGSLAKNIQYF.

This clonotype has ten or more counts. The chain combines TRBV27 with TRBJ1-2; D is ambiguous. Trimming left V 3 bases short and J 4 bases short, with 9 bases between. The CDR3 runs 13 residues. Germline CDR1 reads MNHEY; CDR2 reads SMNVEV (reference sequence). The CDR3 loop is CASSLGRSYGYTF. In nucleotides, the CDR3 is TGTGCCAGCAGTTTGGGTAGGAGCTATGGCTACACCTTC.

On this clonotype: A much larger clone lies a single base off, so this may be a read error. The CDR3 DNA sequence: TGTGCCAGCAGAAACACCGCAACTAATGGAAAACTGTTTTTT. The encoded protein is CASRNTATNGKLFF. The rearrangement links TRBV12-3 or TRBV12-4 to TRBJ1-4; no definite D call. There are 14 residues in the CDR3.

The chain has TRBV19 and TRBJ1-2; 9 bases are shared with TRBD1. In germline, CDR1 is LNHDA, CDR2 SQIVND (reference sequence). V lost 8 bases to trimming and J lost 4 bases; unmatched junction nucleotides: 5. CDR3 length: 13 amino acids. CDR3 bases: TGTGCCAGTGGGGACAGGGAAGCCTATGGCTACACCTTC. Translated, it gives CASGDREAYGYTF.

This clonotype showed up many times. The CDR3 sequence: CSAISGTGNEQYF. The CDR3 DNA reads TGCAGTGCTATATCCGGGACAGGGAACGAGCAGTACTTC. The chain has TRBV20-1 and TRBJ2-7, with 9 positions matching TRBD1. The CDR3 is 13 residues long. The germline CDR1 and CDR2 sequences are DFQATT and SNEGSKA (reference sequence). J lost 5 bases, V lost 4 bases, and 6 bases had no gene match.

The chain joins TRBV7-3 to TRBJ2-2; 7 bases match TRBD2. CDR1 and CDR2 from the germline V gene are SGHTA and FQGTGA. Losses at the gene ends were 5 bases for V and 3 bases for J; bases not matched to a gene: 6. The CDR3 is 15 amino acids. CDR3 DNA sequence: TGTGCCAGCAGCCGATTCGCGGGAGACACCGGGGAGCTGTTTTTT. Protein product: CASSRFAGDTGELFF.

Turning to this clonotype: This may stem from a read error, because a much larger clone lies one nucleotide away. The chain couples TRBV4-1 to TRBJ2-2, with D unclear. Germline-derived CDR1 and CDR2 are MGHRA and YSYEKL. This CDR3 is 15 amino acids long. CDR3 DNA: TGCGTCAGCAGCCAAGATCGAGGCGCCACCGGGGAGCTGTTTTTT. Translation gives CVSSQDRGATGELFF.

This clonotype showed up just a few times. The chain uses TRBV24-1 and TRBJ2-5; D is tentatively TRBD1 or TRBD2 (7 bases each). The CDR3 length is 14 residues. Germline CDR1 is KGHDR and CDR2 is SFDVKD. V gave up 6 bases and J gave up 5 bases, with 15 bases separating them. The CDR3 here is CATSIAGGEETQYF. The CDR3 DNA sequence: TGTGCCACCAGTATAGCAGGGGGGGAGGAGACCCAGTACTTC.

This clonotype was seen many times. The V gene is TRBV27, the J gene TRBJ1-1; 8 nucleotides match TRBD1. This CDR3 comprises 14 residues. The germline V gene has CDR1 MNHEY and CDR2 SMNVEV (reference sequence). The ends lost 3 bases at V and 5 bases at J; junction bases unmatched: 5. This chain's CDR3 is CASSLGRGRTEAFF. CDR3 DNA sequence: TGTGCCAGCAGTTTGGGCAGGGGGCGGACTGAAGCTTTCTTT.

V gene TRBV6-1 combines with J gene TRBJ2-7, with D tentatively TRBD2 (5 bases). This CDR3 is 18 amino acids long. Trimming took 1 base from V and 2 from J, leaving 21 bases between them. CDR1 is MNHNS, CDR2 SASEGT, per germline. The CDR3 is CASSEVGSSGRTTYEQYF. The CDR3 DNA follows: TGTGCCAGCAGTGAAGTAGGATCCAGCGGTCGAACCACCTACGAGCAGTACTTC.

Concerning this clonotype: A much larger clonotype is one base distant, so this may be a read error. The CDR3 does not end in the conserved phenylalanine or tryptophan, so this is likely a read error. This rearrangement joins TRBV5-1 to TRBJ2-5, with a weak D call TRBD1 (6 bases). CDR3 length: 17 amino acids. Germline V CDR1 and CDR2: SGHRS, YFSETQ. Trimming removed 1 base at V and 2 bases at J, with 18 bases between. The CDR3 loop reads CASSLMGQQSGQETQYS. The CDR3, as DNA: TGCGCCAGCAGCTTGATGGGACAACAAAGCGGTCAAGAGACCCAGTACTCC.

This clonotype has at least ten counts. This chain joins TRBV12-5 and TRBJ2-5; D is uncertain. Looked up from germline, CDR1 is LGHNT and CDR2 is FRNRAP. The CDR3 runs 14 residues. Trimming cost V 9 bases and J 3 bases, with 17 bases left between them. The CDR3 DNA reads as TGTGCTAGCTGTCGTGACTGGTCGAAAGAGACCCAGTACTTC. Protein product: CASCRDWSKETQYF.